This TCR beta chain was identified in a study of identical twins (dated by TCRdb to about 2016). As for the study more broadly: TCR alpha and beta repertoires from monozygotic twins, unrelated adults of various ages and cord blood were deep-sequenced to test whether fetal clonotypes persist. To rule out contamination, the twin experiments were replicated at different times with different library preparation protocols. General conclusions and limits of the study: Recombination models systematically underestimated out-of-frame TCR alpha sharing in monozygotic twins but agreed with sharing between unrelated individuals. Conclusions relied on cross-sectional statistical analysis, since the same donors could not be followed over many years. A weaker excess of twin sharing was found in beta out-of-frame sequences because the signal-to-noise ratio was lowered by fewer shared sequences. Fewer insertions were carried by abundant cord blood beta clonotypes, a similar but weaker trend appeared in young adult naive repertoires, and no such trend appeared in memory repertoires. Compared with coincidental sharing between unrelated individuals, out-of-frame TCR alpha sequences shared between twins had an excess of sequences with low generation probability. Invariant T cells such as MAIT and iNKT could partly confound zero-insertion analyses, although diverse VJ usage argued against such confounding for most clonotypes.

Remarks on this clonotype: Its antigen specificity is not known. Base qualities are not recorded, but no much larger clone differs from it by a single base.

Every donor in the study was a healthy Caucasian. Three pairs of female monozygotic twins, all aged about 18 to 29 years, made up the twin cohort. Positive isolation kits from Invitrogen were used to isolate CD4+ and CD8+ T cell populations. Preparation of the library involved 5' RACE. TCRdb shows the sequencer as Illumina HiSeq 2000. A universal primer binding site was added through template switching, and the final cDNA carried a unique molecular identifier so that TCR cDNA molecules could be counted accurately. Specific primers in the conserved constant-segment region were used to synthesize first-strand cDNA for the TCR alpha and beta chains. To control for contamination, every cDNA library was double barcoded, receiving both a SMART-Mk sample barcode and Illumina barcodes. TruSeq adapter sequences along with Illumina sample barcodes were introduced in two successive PCR steps. The Illumina HiSeq platform was used with custom primers to sequence TCR alpha and beta cDNA libraries. As for the original processing: MiGEC processed the raw reads to extract unique molecular identifiers, while MiXCR was used to determine the CDR3 positions. For each individual, recombination models were inferred using an EM algorithm with the repgenHMM and IGoR tools. Shared clonotypes were analyzed with the tcR package in R, and sharing was normalized by the product of cloneset sizes. To study raw recombination without the effects of thymic and clonal selection, out-of-frame nonproductive sequences were analyzed. The raw public data were reprocessed by TCRdb itself: fastp quality trimming at Q25, MiXCR clonotype calling, in-frame beta chains only. Records with the same CDR3 protein are collapsed into one entry carrying the most frequent genes and DNA. In this record, the V and J calls reflect TCRdb's handling and not the investigators' own analysis. The sample data list about 520,000 distinct CDR3 sequences, and around 20% of these were observed just once. About 0.99% of the sample is held by the ten biggest clonotypes.

The trim is 6 bases for V and 1 base for J, with a gap of 9 bases between the germline ends. Its CDR3 holds 13 amino acids, cysteine through phenylalanine. This entry keeps only the CDR3 DNA: 39 bases, framed from base 1. The germline V gene (reference sequence) gives CDR1 as MNHNY and CDR2 as SVGAGI. These same records also appear under a second study, on T cells expressing NK-cell markers. According to the second study: About eight donors provided sorted CD3+CD56+NKG2C+, CD3+CD56+NKG2C- and CD3+CD56-NKG2C+ T-cell subsets, whose TCR beta-chain repertoires were profiled. Among the eight sequenced donors, only one was HCMV-seronegative, while the other seven were HCMV-seropositive. To restrict sorting to alphabetaTCR-expressing T cells, an anti-gammadeltaTCR antibody was added in several experiments. In 5 to 7 donors, the dominant CD3+CD56+NKG2C+ clonotypes were found to rank among the top 10 CD8+ clonotypes and to make up about 1.0-8% of CD8+ T cells. Those dominant clonotypes were again the most abundant among CD3+CD56-NKG2C+ cells in a few donors, at about 25-65%. It remained unclear whether the expanded NKG2C-expressing T cell clones were specific for HCMV antigens. Randomly selected healthy volunteers, three men and five women, were used as the eight sequenced donors. HCMV-specific IgG was detected in serum with a commercial ELISA kit to determine HCMV serostatus. MIGEC was used to demultiplex reads and group the reads by UMI, and MiTCR was used to assemble and quantify clonotypes. Only TCR cDNA sequences supported by at least two reads were kept to exclude erroneous sequences. The tcR package was used for downstream repertoire analysis, and clonotypes were matched between fractions using CDR3 nucleotide sequence together with V segment. VDJmatch was used to annotate antigen specificity against VDJdb, with one amino acid substitution in CDR3 allowed.

The sequencing sample was made of CD4+ T cells sorted from blood. The chain couples TRBV6-6 to TRBJ1-1; the D gene identity is not certain. This TCR derives from a young woman in good health. The CDR3 loop reads CASSITPNTEAFF. The nucleotide sequence is TGTGCCAGCAGCATAACGCCGAACACTGAAGCTTTCTTT.